The 8 T cell receptor beta chains reported below all come from one sample, sequenced in a study of control samples from healthy donors and cancer patients. Data came from immunoSEQ multiplex PCR; TCRdb stores just in-frame clones and leaves some out. In the table there are about 90,000 clones, approximately 95% of which are singletons. The sample taken for sequencing was blood. The receptors come from a woman in her thirties in good health.

The V call is TRBV4-1, the J call TRBJ2-1; TRBD2 aligns across 12 bases. The junction had 2 bases not matched to a gene; V was cut back by 3 bases and J by 5 bases. CDR3 size: 15 residues. Germline CDR1 and CDR2: MGHRA and YSYEKL. This CDR3 is CASSQRLAGDNEQFF. The CDR3 nucleotides are TGCGCCAGCAGCCAGAGACTAGCGGGGGACAATGAGCAGTTCTTC.

The chain combines TRBV2 with TRBJ1-2; unclear D gene. CDR3 length: 13 amino acids. The germline gives CDR1 SNHLY, CDR2 FYNNEI. Trimming took off 3 bases at V and 6 bases at J, with 11 bases between the two ends. This CDR3 is CASSDLTLDGYTF. The CDR3 DNA reads TGTGCCAGCAGTGACTTAACCCTGGATGGCTACACCTTC.

This clone was counted a single time. The rearrangement uses TRBV6-5 and TRBJ2-3; 7 bases map to TRBD2. The trim removed 2 bases at V and 4 bases at J, leaving 6 bases unmatched. In germline, CDR1 is MNHEY, CDR2 SVGAGI. This CDR3 is built from 15 residues. The CDR3 here is CASSYGGSFADTQYF. CDR3 coding DNA: TGTGCCAGCAGTTACGGCGGGAGCTTCGCAGATACGCAGTATTTT.

The chain uses TRBV5-1 and TRBJ2-1, with TRBD2 identical over 12 bases. The junction had 7 bases not matched to a gene; V was cut back by 5 bases and J by 4 bases. The CDR3 runs to 16 residues. Germline assignment: CDR1 SGHRS and CDR2 YFSETQ. The CDR3 protein is CASRSRLAGVYNEQFF. CDR3 DNA: TGCGCCAGCAGATCGAGACTAGCGGGGGTTTACAATGAGCAGTTCTTC.

This chain joins TRBV19 and TRBJ1-1; a possible D gene is TRBD1 (5 bases). Trimming stripped 0 bases from V and 4 bases from J, with 12 bases between. The germline V gene encodes CDR1 LNHDA and CDR2 SQIVND (reference sequence). This CDR3 spans 15 amino acids. The CDR3 spells CASSIDAREGTEAFF. CDR3 DNA sequence: TGTGCCAGTAGTATAGATGCCAGGGAGGGCACTGAAGCTTTCTTT.

This clone was seen once. The chain joins TRBV5-1 to TRBJ2-3; D gene uncertain. This CDR3 region has 14 residues. The germline V gene has CDR1 SGHRS and CDR2 YFSETQ. Trimming removed 0 bases at V and 1 base at J, with 6 bases between. CDR3 DNA sequence: TGCGCCAGCAGCTTGGGCAAGGGCACAGATACGCAGTATTTT. Protein product: CASSLGKGTDTQYF.

This clone was detected once. V usage is TRBV7-9 and J usage is TRBJ2-7, with 7 bases that match TRBD2. The J segment lost 3 bases and the V segment lost 2 bases, leaving 1 base of the junction unmatched. CDR1 and CDR2 (germline): SEHNR, FQNEAQ (reference sequence). The CDR3 loop spans 13 amino acids. The CDR3 loop reads CASSLREGYEQYF. CDR3 nucleotides: TGTGCCAGCAGCTTAAGGGAGGGCTACGAGCAGTACTTC.

V and J are TRBV3-1 (or the pseudogene TRBV3-2) and TRBJ2-1, with no clear D. Trimming removed 8 bases at V and 8 bases at J, with 16 bases between. The CDR3 runs to 13 residues. The germline V gene has CDR1 LGHDT and CDR2 YNNKEL (reference sequence). CDR3 protein: CASPAPSFDEQFF. Here the CDR3 DNA reads TGTGCCAGCCCTGCACCGTCGTTCGATGAGCAGTTCTTC.